This TCR beta chain stems from a study of human T cells and chemical hapten exposure. General observations from the study: Among expanded TCRs, significantly more large CDR3 similarity clusters formed than among controls.

This CDR3 is built from 14 residues. V was shortened by 4 bases and J by 0 bases, with 10 bases between the two germline ends. A word on this clonotype: The antigen is undetermined.

In the authors' workflow: From about 20,000 to 690,000 TCRs were found per sample, with a median of about 96,000. One entry per CDR3 protein results from TCRdb running MiXCR on the RACE reads. The V and J calls here are based on TCRdb, not the publication. The sample has about 120,000 distinct CDR3 sequences, around an eighth seen once; the top ten hold 2.5% to 3%. Time point described: pre-sensitization, week 0. Treatment specified: therapeutic diphenylcyclopropenone sensitization with weekly scalp DPC. The rearrangement links TRBV12-3 or TRBV12-4 to TRBJ2-7; D might be TRBD1 or TRBD2, each matching 5 bases. The source material was whole blood, sampled in connection with sensitization to the hapten diphenylcyclopropenone (DPC). The sequence derives from a woman aged 18-29 years with alopecia areata. Some clones in this sample may be carry-over from other donors' samples. This CDR3 reads CASSSQGVSYEQYF. The CDR3 nucleotides are TGTGCCAGCAGTTCCCAGGGAGTCTCCTACGAGCAGTACTTC.